Shown below are 14 T cell receptor beta chains from a single sample sequenced in a study of vaccination and CD4 T cells after COVID-19. Time point noted: late sampling 161 to 241 days after vaccination in a few convalescent patients. One entry per CDR3 protein results from TCRdb running MiXCR on the PCR reads. The repertoire has tens of thousands of distinct CDR3 sequences, almost 50% of them found once; the top ten carry about 5.6%. The source material was CD4+ T cells from blood, sampled about 7 months after SARS-CoV-2 vaccination. The receptors stem from a human donor who had recovered from COVID-19.

The chain couples TRBV10-1 to TRBJ2-7; D is uncertain. CDR3 length equals 13 residues. Germline lookup yields CDR1 WNHNN and CDR2 SYGVQD (reference sequence). Trimming pared 0 bases from V and 7 bases from J, leaving 10 bases between. CDR3 in DNA: TGCGCCAGCAGTGAGTCCTACCTTGGGGAGCAGTACTTC. This codes for CASSESYLGEQYF.

The gene calls are TRBV6-5 and TRBJ2-3; D unclear. The CDR3 is made up of 14 amino acids. With 0 bases removed from V and 3 bases from J, the gap between germline ends came to 7 bases. Germline loops: CDR1 MNHEY, CDR2 SVGAGI. CDR3 nucleotides: TGTGCCAGCAGTTACTCGCCCTCAACAGATACGCAGTATTTT. Protein product: CASSYSPSTDTQYF.

This clonotype is a singleton in its sample. The chain is built from TRBV4-1 and TRBJ2-5, with D possibly matching TRBD2 (6 bases). The CDR3 runs 16 residues. Germline CDR1 and CDR2: MGHRA and YSYEKL. V gave up 4 bases and J gave up 1 base, with 16 bases separating them. The DNA of the CDR3 is TGCGCCAGCAGCCCCCCCCCCCTAGCGTCCCAAGAGACCCAGTACTTC. The encoded protein is CASSPPPLASQETQYF.

CDR3 loop: CATSDEDHIRPQHF. DNA for the CDR3: TGTGCCACCAGTGATGAGGACCACATACGGCCCCAGCATTTT. The chain has TRBV24-1 and TRBJ1-5; D uncertain. CDR3 length: 14 residues. Per the germline V gene, CDR1 is KGHDR and CDR2 is SFDVKD. Trimming removed 3 bases at V and 9 bases at J, with 14 bases between.

V is TRBV27 and J is TRBJ2-1, with D uncertain. The CDR3 is 15 amino acids. Trimming removed 0 bases at V and 8 bases at J, with 14 bases between. Germline V gene data show CDR1 as MNHEY and CDR2 as SMNVEV (reference sequence). This chain's CDR3 is CASSLSGNPGDEQFF. As DNA, the CDR3 is TGTGCCAGCAGTTTATCTGGCAACCCTGGGGATGAGCAGTTCTTC.

The chain carries TRBV6-1 and TRBJ2-1; the D is unclear. Per germline, CDR1 MNHNS and CDR2 SASEGT. Trimming left V 2 bases short and J 6 bases short, with 17 bases between. This CDR3 has 16 residues. The CDR3 loop is CASSEYAISTSNEQFF. In DNA, the CDR3 is TGTGCCAGCAGTGAATATGCCATCTCTACGTCCAATGAGCAGTTCTTC.

This chain uses TRBV28 with TRBJ2-3; 7 bases fit TRBD2. The germline V gene encodes CDR1 MDHEN and CDR2 SYDVKM. The CDR3 runs to 16 residues. Germline trimming cut 6 bases from V and 4 bases from J; bases unmatched to any gene: 13. The CDR3 bases are TGTGCCAGCAGCCCAACTGGGGGACTAAGGGCAGATACGCAGTATTTT. As protein: CASSPTGGLRADTQYF.

The chain uses TRBV28 and TRBJ2-3; D remains ambiguous. The V end was cut by 6 bases, the J end by 2 bases, with 12 bases between. Per the germline V gene, CDR1 is MDHEN and CDR2 is SYDVKM. This CDR3 spans 14 amino acids. CDR3 protein: CASSRTRVTDTQYF. The CDR3 region has the DNA TGTGCCAGCAGCAGGACCCGAGTCACAGATACGCAGTATTTT.

V is TRBV18 and J is TRBJ2-4, with 7 bases matching TRBD1. Losses at the gene ends were 4 bases for V and 1 base for J; bases not matched to a gene: 1. Germline V CDR1 and CDR2: KGHSH, LQKENI. This CDR3 comprises 14 residues. The CDR3: CASSLGQAKNIQYF. DNA of the CDR3: TGTGCCAGCTCACTGGGACAGGCCAAAAACATTCAGTACTTC.

This clonotype was counted a few times. This chain joins TRBV19 and TRBJ2-7; tentative D call: TRBD1 (6 bases). CDR3 length: 18 residues. Germline V lookup: CDR1 LNHDA, CDR2 SQIVND (reference sequence). Trimming removed 4 bases at V and 2 bases at J, with 24 bases between. The chain's CDR3 is CASSTFYSDRQATYEQYF. The CDR3 DNA follows: TGTGCCAGTAGTACCTTCTACTCAGACAGGCAAGCTACCTACGAGCAGTACTTC.

The chain employs TRBV6-1 and TRBJ2-1; 7 bases are a match to TRBD2. This CDR3 has 14 amino acids. The germline V gene has CDR1 MNHNS and CDR2 SASEGT. The trim removed 5 bases at V and 5 bases at J, leaving 6 bases unmatched. Here the CDR3 reads CASSQGLRNNEQFF. The CDR3 DNA follows: TGTGCCAGCAGTCAGGGACTACGGAACAATGAGCAGTTCTTC.

The sample holds a few counts of this clonotype. This chain uses TRBV7-8 with TRBJ2-1, with 10 bases that match TRBD2. CDR3 length equals 18 residues. Trimming cost V 1 base and J 8 bases; bases outside gene matches: 14. The germline V gene encodes CDR1 SGHVS and CDR2 FQNEAQ. The CDR3 spells CASSLDRAASGSRYEQFF. The CDR3 DNA reads as TGTGCCAGCAGCTTAGATCGGGCGGCTAGCGGGAGCAGATATGAGCAGTTCTTC.

The sample holds a few counts of this clonotype. This chain's CDR3 is CSASDTYSRQYF. In DNA, the CDR3 is TGCAGTGCTAGTGATACTTATTCTCGGCAGTACTTC. The chain carries TRBV20-1 and TRBJ2-7; no clear D gene. The V end lost 3 bases, the J end lost 9 bases, and 15 bases lay between the germline ends. Germline CDR1 and CDR2: DFQATT and SNEGSKA (reference sequence). This CDR3 is 12 amino acids long.

This clonotype was recorded a few times. The V call is TRBV7-9, the J call TRBJ1-2, with 8 bases aligning to TRBD1. J lost 6 bases, V lost 3 bases, and 3 bases had no gene match. Germline V gene lookup returns CDR1 SEHNR and CDR2 FQNEAQ (reference sequence). The CDR3 loop spans 13 amino acids. The CDR3 spells CASSFETGDGYTF. In DNA form, the CDR3 reads TGTGCCAGCAGCTTTGAGACAGGGGATGGCTACACCTTC.